The 23 T cell receptor beta chains in this list originate from one sample, sequenced in a study of OX40 agonist ivuxolimab in advanced cancers. TCRdb keeps only in-frame clones here, not all; method: immunoSEQ multiplex PCR. The table shows 15,000 to 20,000 clones, with around 80% occurring only once. The sample consisted of CD4+ or CD8+ T cells sorted from blood, taken in a trial of the OX40 agonist ivuxolimab. These receptor sequences come from an adult with an advanced solid tumor such as melanoma, head and neck, liver or kidney cancer.

This rearrangement joins TRBV10-2 to TRBJ1-1; a weak D match, TRBD1 (5 bases). The V gene lost 3 bases and the J gene lost 0 bases, with 17 bases spanning the gap. Germline V CDR1 and CDR2: WSHSY, SAAADI. This CDR3 has 17 residues. CDR3 bases: TGCGCCAGCAGTGACCGGCCTGGGGGATGGGTGAACACTGAAGCTTTCTTT. Its translation: CASSDRPGGWVNTEAFF.

This clone was observed a single time. This chain uses TRBV15 with TRBJ2-1; 10 bases agree with TRBD2. In germline, CDR1 is LNHNV, CDR2 YYDKDF (reference sequence). V gave up 0 bases and J gave up 6 bases; unmatched junction bases: 14. The length of the CDR3 is 19 residues. The CDR3 region has the DNA TGTGCCACCAGCAGAGAGGCCCCTCCATCTAGCGGGAGTCCCAATGAGCAGTTCTTC. Protein product: CATSREAPPSSGSPNEQFF.

CDR3 protein: CASSLGLGGYEQYF. In DNA form, the CDR3 reads TGTGCCAGCAGTTTGGGACTAGGAGGCTACGAGCAGTACTTC. The rearrangement uses TRBV7-9 and TRBJ2-7; TRBD2 matches 8 bases. The CDR3 has 14 amino acids. CDR1 SEHNR and CDR2 FQNEAQ come from the germline V gene (reference sequence). J lost 3 bases, V lost 6 bases, and 7 bases had no gene match. Complete variable domain (other parts from reference TRBV7-9 and TRBJ2-7): DTGVSQNPRHKITKRGQNVTFRCDPISEHNRLYWYRQTLGQGPEFLTYFQNEAQLEKSRLLSDRFSAERPKGSFSTLEIQRTEQGDSAMYLCASSLGLGGYEQYFGPGTRLTVT.

This chain connects TRBV13 to TRBJ2-2; D may correspond to TRBD1 or TRBD2 (5 bases each). Germline loops: CDR1 PRHDT, CDR2 FYEKMQ (reference sequence). The germline V and J ends were trimmed by 5 bases and 4 bases, with 11 bases remaining between them. The CDR3 consists of 14 residues. CDR3 coding DNA: TGTGCCAGCAGCCTACGGGGCGGCACCGGGGAGCTGTTTTTT. It translates to CASSLRGGTGELFF.

V usage is TRBV19 and J usage is TRBJ2-7; no definite D call. CDR1 LNHDA and CDR2 SQIVND come from the germline V gene (reference sequence). V was clipped by 6 bases and J by 6 bases, with 15 bases between them. The CDR3 spans 13 residues. The CDR3 region is CASRSGPQSEQYF. The CDR3 bases are TGTGCCAGTAGATCCGGGCCCCAAAGCGAGCAGTACTTC.

This clone was counted between two and nine times. V usage is TRBV6-4 and J usage is TRBJ2-6; D uncertain. This CDR3 is built from 15 residues. The ends were cut back, 0 bases at V and 0 bases at J, with 3 bases in the middle. CDR1 MRHNA and CDR2 SNTAGT come from the germline V gene. As DNA, the CDR3 is TGTGCCAGCAGTGACTCGACCTCTGGGGCCAACGTCCTGACTTTC. This translates into CASSDSTSGANVLTF.

The chain recombines TRBV6-4 with TRBJ2-1; the D gene is possibly TRBD1 (5 bases). V was pared by 5 bases and J by 9 bases, with 17 bases between. The CDR3 loop spans 14 amino acids. CDR1 and CDR2 from the germline V gene are MRHNA and SNTAGT. The CDR3 DNA reads TGTGCCAGCAGTTTATCTTTAGGGGTTTCTGAGCAGTTCTTC. Its translation: CASSLSLGVSEQFF.

The table lists this clone with a few counts. This rearrangement joins TRBV9 to TRBJ2-5, with D perhaps TRBD1 (5 bases). V was shortened by 7 bases and J by 2 bases, with 12 bases between the two germline ends. The CDR3 is 13 amino acids. Germline-derived CDR1 and CDR2 are SGDLS and YYNGEE. The CDR3 is CASAGRGQETQYF. DNA of the CDR3: TGTGCCAGCGCTGGAAGGGGTCAAGAGACCCAGTACTTC.

The J gene is TRBJ2-7, the V gene TRBV6-5, with D possibly matching TRBD1 (6 bases). Trimming took 2 bases from V and 1 from J, leaving 9 bases between them. CDR3 size: 14 residues. The germline CDR1 and CDR2 sequences are MNHEY and SVGAGI. The CDR3 protein is CASSYGQGSYEQYF. CDR3 DNA sequence: TGTGCCAGCAGTTACGGGCAGGGGTCCTACGAGCAGTACTTC.

This sequence joins TRBV27 and TRBJ1-1; tentative D call: TRBD1 (6 bases). V lost 5 bases and J 5 bases, leaving 12 bases between the germline ends. CDR3 length: 13 amino acids. Germline loops: CDR1 MNHEY, CDR2 SMNVEV (reference sequence). CDR3 protein: CASSPTGWTEAFF. DNA for the CDR3: TGTGCCAGCAGTCCTACAGGGTGGACTGAAGCTTTCTTT.

The chain uses TRBV12-2 and TRBJ2-7; TRBD1, the table's D call, was not compared with the DNA. TRBV12-2 is a pseudogene segment. The CDR3 has 17 amino acids. In nucleotides, the CDR3 is TGTGCAAGTCGCTCCCCCGGCCCGGGACAGGGAATCTACGAGCAGTACTTC. Protein sequence: CASRSPGPGQGIYEQYF.

This clone was recorded a few times. The CDR3, as DNA: TGCAGCGCCCCAGAACAGGGCCTGAGGGGCTACACCTTC. Residues: CSAPEQGLRGYTF. The chain links TRBV29-1 to TRBJ1-2; D is perhaps TRBD1 (6 bases). The V end was cut by 7 bases, the J end by 8 bases, with 20 bases between. CDR1 SQVTM and CDR2 ANQGSEA come from the germline V gene. The CDR3 covers 13 residues.

The chain recombines TRBV7-9 with TRBJ2-3; 9 nucleotides agree with TRBD2. CDR3 length: 16 residues. Per germline, CDR1 SEHNR and CDR2 FQNEAQ (reference sequence). The trim removed 1 base at V and 3 bases at J, leaving 5 bases unmatched. The CDR3 DNA is TGTGCCAGCAGCTTAGAGGCGGGGGGGCTTACAGATACGCAGTATTTT. Amino acids: CASSLEAGGLTDTQYF.

The chain couples TRBV27 to TRBJ2-2; a weak D match, TRBD1 (5 bases). From germline, CDR1 is MNHEY and CDR2 SMNVEV (reference sequence). The V end was cut by 3 bases, the J end by 6 bases, with 8 bases between. This CDR3 has 13 residues. CDR3 nucleotide sequence: TGTGCCAGCAGTTTTGAAGGGGCCGGGGAGCTGTTTTTT. Amino acids: CASSFEGAGELFF.

The chain is built from TRBV15 and TRBJ2-6; 8 bases agree with TRBD1. J was trimmed by 2 bases and V by 5 bases; bases with no gene match: 5. The CDR3 spans 16 residues. Germline loops: CDR1 LNHNV, CDR2 YYDKDF (reference sequence). CDR3 DNA: TGTGCCACCAGCGGATGGACAGGGACTGGGGCCAACGTCCTGACTTTC. Its translation is CATSGWTGTGANVLTF.

This clone has only a few counts. This CDR3 reads CAISGRDGTYEQYF. The CDR3, as DNA: TGTGCCATCAGTGGACGGGACGGAACCTACGAGCAGTACTTC. The chain recombines TRBV10-3 with TRBJ2-7, with D possibly called TRBD1 or TRBD2 (5 bases each). The CDR3 loop spans 14 amino acids. Germline lookup yields CDR1 ENHRY and CDR2 SYGVKD. Trimming removed 4 bases at V and 2 bases at J, with 12 bases between.

This rearrangement joins TRBV10-3 to TRBJ2-2; possibly TRBD1 or TRBD2 for D (5 bases each). V lost 8 bases and J lost 8, with 15 bases in between. The germline gives CDR1 ENHRY, CDR2 SYGVKD. This CDR3 contains 13 residues. CDR3 region: CAIGTDVRGELFF. The CDR3 coding sequence is TGTGCCATCGGGACCGACGTTAGGGGGGAGCTGTTTTTT.

V gene TRBV2 combines with J gene TRBJ1-2; TRBD1 aligns across 7 bases. Germline CDR1 reads SNHLY; CDR2 reads FYNNEI. The CDR3 loop spans 12 amino acids. Unmatched junction bases numbered 4, after V lost 6 bases and J lost 6 bases. The CDR3 is CASRGTVDGYTF. The CDR3 coding sequence is TGTGCCAGCAGGGGGACAGTCGATGGCTACACCTTC.

The CDR3 sequence is CASSLSGSPNYGYTF. The CDR3 coding sequence is TGTGCCAGCAGCTTGTCTGGAAGCCCTAACTATGGCTACACCTTC. This rearrangement joins TRBV5-4 to TRBJ1-2, with D uncertain. From germline, CDR1 is SGHNT and CDR2 YYREEE (reference sequence). V lost 1 base and J lost 0, with 10 bases in between. The CDR3 has 15 residues.

Remarks on this clone: The germline gene is not matched at one end of the junction; a read error may be the cause. The chain uses TRBV6-4 and TRBJ2-2; D may be TRBD1 (7 bases). The CDR3 runs to 15 residues. Per germline, CDR1 MRHNA and CDR2 SNTAGT. The CDR3 DNA is TGTGCCAGCAGTGCCCGGGGGACAGACACCAGGGAGCTGTTTTTT. This encodes CASSARGTDTRELFF.

The rearrangement joins TRBV29-1 to TRBJ2-1; D is possibly TRBD1 (7 bases). Per the germline V gene, CDR1 is SQVTM and CDR2 is ANQGSEA. The CDR3 loop spans 16 amino acids. V was shortened by 0 bases and J by 4 bases, with 16 bases between the two germline ends. The CDR3 DNA reads as TGCAGCGTTGAAGATCCGGAGGGACAGCGATACAATGAGCAGTTCTTC. Translated, it gives CSVEDPEGQRYNEQFF.

The chain carries TRBV7-9 and TRBJ2-7; D remains ambiguous. This CDR3 has 12 amino acids. Trimming removed 3 bases from V and 3 bases from J, with 6 bases in between. Per the germline V gene, CDR1 is SEHNR and CDR2 is FQNEAQ (reference sequence). CDR3 loop: CASSFAGYEQYF. The CDR3 coding sequence is TGTGCCAGCAGCTTTGCAGGCTACGAGCAGTACTTC.

The chain couples TRBV5-6 to TRBJ2-5; 9 nucleotides agree with TRBD1. This CDR3 has 14 residues. Germline V gene lookup returns CDR1 SGHDT and CDR2 YYEEEE. J gave up 2 bases and V 4 bases, and 3 bases lay outside the gene matches. CDR3 nucleotides: TGTGCCAGCAGCCCGGGACAGGGACAAGAGACCCAGTACTTC. Translated, it gives CASSPGQGQETQYF.